A single count supports the clone carrying this T cell receptor (beta chain). The antigen is not known. This entry is derived from a study of cytomegalovirus exposure and HLA in healthy donors. Overall study results and limits: The study flagged fewer than 200 TCR beta chains as cytomegalovirus-associated. It was reported that the classifier diagnosed cytomegalovirus status with high specificity and sensitivity in both the original and validation cohorts. TCR sequences were mostly rare, though some public TCRs occurred in many donors. Three chains tied to CMV proved CMV antigen-specific in vitro.

The germline V and J ends were trimmed by 0 bases and 5 bases, with 7 bases remaining between them. CDR3 length: 12 residues. CDR1 is SQVTM and CDR2 is ANQGSEA in the germline V gene. The repertoire was sequenced with immunoSEQ multiplex PCR; TCRdb's copy has only in-frame clones and lacks some. The table records some 160,000 clones, approximately 90% of them present only once. V and J are TRBV29-1 and TRBJ1-2; D ambiguous. The sequencing sample was made of PBMCs. This TCR was sampled from a man aged 18 to 29 in good health and CMV-seronegative. The CDR3 DNA reads TGCAGCGTTGAAGATCCGGGATATGGCTACACCTTC. It encodes CSVEDPGYGYTF.